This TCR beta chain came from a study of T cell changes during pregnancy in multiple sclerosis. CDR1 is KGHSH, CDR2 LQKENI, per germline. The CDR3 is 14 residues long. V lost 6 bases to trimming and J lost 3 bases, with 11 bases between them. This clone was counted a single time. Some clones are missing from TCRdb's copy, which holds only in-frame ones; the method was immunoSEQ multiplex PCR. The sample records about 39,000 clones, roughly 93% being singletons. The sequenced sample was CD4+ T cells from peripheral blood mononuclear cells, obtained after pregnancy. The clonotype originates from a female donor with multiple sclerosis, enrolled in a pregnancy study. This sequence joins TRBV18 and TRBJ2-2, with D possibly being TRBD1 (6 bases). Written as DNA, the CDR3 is TGTGCCAGCTCTCAGGGGATTTACACCGGGGAGCTGTTTTTT. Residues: CASSQGIYTGELFF.